Listed here are 32 T cell receptor beta chains from one sample, sequenced in a study of cytomegalovirus exposure and HLA in healthy donors. 60 Vbeta and 13 Jbeta primers were used in PCR. Assay: immunoSEQ multiplex PCR; the TCRdb copy retains only in-frame clones and omits some. The table includes about 190,000 clones, 80% to 85% detected once. The sequenced sample consisted of PBMCs. Receptors originate from a woman in her twenties or thirties in good health and CMV-seronegative.

V and J are TRBV19 and TRBJ2-7, with TRBD1 identical over 8 bases. J was trimmed by 6 bases and V by 7 bases; bases with no gene match: 14. This CDR3 contains 15 residues. Germline V lookup: CDR1 LNHDA, CDR2 SQIVND (reference sequence). The chain's CDR3 is CASTSRDRTGPEQYF. In nucleotides, the CDR3 is TGTGCCAGTACTTCTAGGGACAGGACCGGCCCCGAGCAGTACTTC.

This clone was found once. The rearrangement joins TRBV11-2 to TRBJ2-7, with 12 bases lining up with TRBD1. The CDR3 has 19 amino acids. With V trimmed by 4 bases and J by 3 bases, 16 bases remained unmatched. The germline V gene has CDR1 SGHAT and CDR2 FQNNGV. The CDR3 loop is CASSYKPGTGGVGGYEQYF. The CDR3 nucleotides read TGTGCCAGCAGCTACAAACCCGGGACAGGGGGCGTAGGGGGCTACGAGCAGTACTTC.

This chain joins TRBV10-3 and TRBJ1-5; unclear D gene. The length of the CDR3 is 14 residues. Germline CDR1 is ENHRY and CDR2 is SYGVKD. The V and J ends lost 6 bases and 6 bases respectively, with 15 bases between them. The CDR3 sequence: CAISLEGWTQPQHF. As DNA, the CDR3 is TGTGCCATCAGCTTAGAGGGTTGGACTCAGCCCCAGCATTTT.

Concerning this clone: At one end the junction does not follow the germline gene, possibly because of a read error. The chain employs TRBV7-9 and TRBJ2-1; TRBD1 might be the D (5 bases). Germline lookup yields CDR1 SEHNR and CDR2 FQNEAQ (reference sequence). CDR3 length: 15 amino acids. The CDR3 is CSSSLDSYPNNEQFF. CDR3 coding DNA: TGTTCCAGCAGCTTAGACAGTTACCCCAACAATGAGCAGTTCTTC.

This clone was seen just once. V usage is TRBV11-3 and J usage is TRBJ1-6; TRBD1 matches 10 bases. The germline CDR1 and CDR2 sequences are SGHNT and YENEEA. V was pared by 1 base and J by 7 bases, with 7 bases of the junction left unmatched. This CDR3 has 17 residues. CDR3 residues: CASSLVVDRGRNSPLHF. DNA of the CDR3: TGTGCCAGCAGCTTAGTTGTGGACAGGGGGAGGAATTCACCCCTCCACTTT.

The rearrangement uses TRBV5-1 and TRBJ1-3; 7 bases fit TRBD1. The CDR3 totals 14 residues. The V gene's germline CDR1 is SGHRS and CDR2 YFSETQ. The J segment lost 1 base and the V segment lost 4 bases, leaving 2 bases of the junction unmatched. CDR3 amino acids: CASSQTGSGNTIYF. The CDR3 DNA reads as TGCGCCAGCAGCCAGACAGGGTCTGGAAACACCATATATTTT.

The genes are TRBV9 and TRBJ2-2, with 8 bases lining up with TRBD2. The CDR3 has 16 amino acids. Germline CDR1 and CDR2: SGDLS and YYNGEE. Trimming removed 3 bases from V and 1 base from J; junction bases left unmatched: 5. Here the CDR3 reads CASSASGSGNTGELFF. The CDR3 DNA reads as TGTGCCAGCAGCGCGAGCGGGAGTGGGAACACCGGGGAGCTGTTTTTT.

In the case of this clone: In the same sample, other DNA sequences code for this CDR3. V usage is TRBV6-1 and J usage is TRBJ2-7, with 9 bases lining up with TRBD1. Germline V gene sequence: CDR1 MNHNS, CDR2 SASEGT. CDR3 length: 15 residues. With V trimmed by 6 bases and J by 3 bases, 9 bases remained unmatched. CDR3 DNA sequence: TGTGCCAGCAGCGAACCGGGACAGGGATTCTACGAGCAGTACTTC. Its translation is CASSEPGQGFYEQYF.

This clone was seen a few times. The chain recombines TRBV7-6 with TRBJ1-2; weak D call: TRBD1 (6 bases). CDR1 SGHVS and CDR2 FNYEAQ come from the germline V gene. The length of the CDR3 is 14 residues. The V end lost 1 base, the J end lost 5 bases, and 11 bases lay between the germline ends. DNA for the CDR3: TGTGCCAGCAGCTTAGTTGAGGGGGGGTATGGCTACACCTTC. This translates into CASSLVEGGYGYTF.

The chain employs TRBV10-1 and TRBJ2-1; a weak D match, TRBD1 (5 bases). The CDR3 contains 14 residues. V gave up 2 bases and J gave up 5 bases, with 10 bases separating them. The germline V gene encodes CDR1 WNHNN and CDR2 SYGVQD (reference sequence). CDR3 sequence (DNA): TGCGCCAGCAGTGAGCAGGGTCTACACAATGAGCAGTTCTTC. Translation: CASSEQGLHNEQFF.

This chain joins TRBV2 and TRBJ2-4, with D maybe TRBD1 (6 bases). Trimming cost V 6 bases and J 2 bases, with 14 bases left between them. Germline CDR1 is SNHLY and CDR2 is FYNNEI. This CDR3 contains 15 residues. The CDR3 loop is CASRRDRYSKNIQYF. CDR3 nucleotides: TGTGCCAGCAGGAGAGACAGGTACTCCAAAAACATTCAGTACTTC.

The V call is TRBV11-2, the J call TRBJ2-7, with a possible D match to TRBD1 (6 bases). The V and J ends lost 5 bases and 4 bases respectively, with 18 bases between them. This CDR3 comprises 15 residues. Germline values: CDR1 SGHAT, CDR2 FQNNGV. The CDR3 bases are TGTGCCAGCAGCAGCCCCAGGGGAAAGGGGTACGAGCAGTACTTC. It specifies CASSSPRGKGYEQYF.

DNA for the CDR3: TGTGCCAGCAGCTTAGGAGCAGGAAATTCACCCCTCCACTTT. Its protein is CASSLGAGNSPLHF. The V call is TRBV7-6, the J call TRBJ1-6; D call uncertain. This CDR3 has 14 residues. With 1 base removed from V and 7 bases from J, the gap between germline ends came to 8 bases. CDR1 and CDR2 from the germline V gene are SGHVS and FNYEAQ. The full variable domain, with the rest looked up from reference TRBV7-6 and TRBJ1-6, is GAGVSQSPRYKVTKRGQDVALRCDPISGHVSLYWYRQALGQGPEFLTYFNYEAQQDKSGLPNDRFSAERPEGSISTLTIQRTEQRDSAMYRCASSLGAGNSPLHFGNGTRLTVT.

V gene TRBV28 combines with J gene TRBJ1-1, with D unresolved. The CDR3 is 13 residues long. CDR1 and CDR2 from the germline V gene are MDHEN and SYDVKM. Trimming stripped 3 bases from V and 0 bases from J, with 5 bases between. The CDR3 region is CASSFVLNTEAFF. CDR3 coding DNA: TGTGCCAGCAGTTTTGTCTTGAACACTGAAGCTTTCTTT.

V gene TRBV10-2 combines with J gene TRBJ2-3; maybe TRBD2 (6 bases). Germline CDR1 reads WSHSY; CDR2 reads SAAADI. The CDR3 is 13 amino acids. Trimming took 2 bases from V and 9 from J, leaving 12 bases between them. The CDR3 coding sequence is TGCGCCAGCAGTGAGGGCGCGGGGTGGACGCAGTATTTT. This encodes CASSEGAGWTQYF.

This clone is a singleton in its sample. The chain uses TRBV4-2 and TRBJ2-7, with TRBD2 matching 9 bases. The CDR3 is made up of 17 amino acids. The V gene end was trimmed by 5 bases and the J gene end by 0 bases; junction bases not matched to a gene: 11. Germline CDR1 LGHNA, CDR2 YNFKEQ. The CDR3 is CASSWVGCSGSSYEQYF. CDR3 nucleotides: TGTGCCAGCAGCTGGGTGGGTTGTAGCGGGAGCTCCTACGAGCAGTACTTC.

V gene TRBV7-9 combines with J gene TRBJ1-4; D call uncertain. Trimming left V 5 bases short and J 5 bases short, with 15 bases between. This CDR3 spans 15 amino acids. Germline V gene data show CDR1 as SEHNR and CDR2 as FQNEAQ (reference sequence). CDR3 amino acids: CASSANGLFNEKLFF. For the CDR3, the DNA is TGTGCCAGCAGCGCCAATGGACTGTTCAATGAAAAACTGTTTTTT.

V gene TRBV6-5 combines with J gene TRBJ2-3; 7 bases match TRBD1. V shed 0 bases, J shed 6 bases, and the junction held 6 bases outside the gene matches. This CDR3 region has 15 residues. Germline assignment: CDR1 MNHEY and CDR2 SVGAGI. The CDR3 region has the DNA TGTGCCAGCAGTTACTCAGGACAGGTTCGCGATACGCAGTATTTT. As protein: CASSYSGQVRDTQYF.

The chain carries TRBV5-6 and TRBJ2-3, with 12 bases that match TRBD2. The CDR3 length is 16 residues. The J segment lost 1 base and the V segment lost 1 base, leaving 1 base of the junction unmatched. CDR1 SGHDT and CDR2 YYEEEE come from the germline V gene. The CDR3 DNA reads as TGTGCCAGCAGCTTGCGACTAGCGGGAGGCACAGATACGCAGTATTTT. Its protein product is CASSLRLAGGTDTQYF. The complete variable domain, with remaining parts taken from reference TRBV5-6 and TRBJ2-3, reads DAGVTQSPTHLIKTRGQQVTLRCSPKSGHDTVSWYQQALGQGPQFIFQYYEEEERQRGNFPDRFSGHQFPNYSSELNVNALLLGDSALYLCASSLRLAGGTDTQYFGPGTRLTVL.

This clone was observed a few times. The gene calls are TRBV4-3 and TRBJ2-7; 11 bases are a match to TRBD1. The V gene end was trimmed by 1 base and the J gene end by 2 bases; junction bases not matched to a gene: 10. CDR3 length equals 18 residues. Germline assignment: CDR1 LGHNA and CDR2 YSLEER. The CDR3 nucleotides are TGCGCCAGCAGCCAAGTGCGGGGGACAGGGGGGTTCCCCTACGAGCAGTACTTC. Residues: CASSQVRGTGGFPYEQYF.

V and J are TRBV5-3 and TRBJ1-4, with 7 bases that match TRBD1. TRBV5-3 is treated as an ORF (open reading frame) with a function not yet certain. The CDR3 runs to 17 residues. The J segment lost 7 bases and the V segment lost 0 bases, leaving 12 bases of the junction unmatched. The CDR3 protein is CARSLGQGHAPVEKLFF. The CDR3 DNA is TGTGCCAGAAGCTTGGGACAGGGTCATGCCCCGGTTGAAAAACTGTTTTTT.

The V gene is TRBV7-9, the J gene TRBJ2-7; 10 bases are shared with TRBD1. Germline V CDR1 and CDR2: SEHNR, FQNEAQ (reference sequence). Trimming took 0 bases from V and 3 from J; bases not matched to a gene: 2. The CDR3 has 15 amino acids. The CDR3 sequence: CASSLARDRGYEQYF. CDR3 sequence (DNA): TGTGCCAGCAGCTTAGCGAGGGACAGGGGCTACGAGCAGTACTTC.

The V and J genes are TRBV5-1 and TRBJ2-1; 7 bases are shared with TRBD2. The CDR3 consists of 15 residues. Germline V gene data show CDR1 as SGHRS and CDR2 as YFSETQ. The V segment lost 0 bases and the J segment 5 bases; nucleotides outside the gene matches: 5. CDR3 bases: TGCGCCAGCAGCTTGGCTCCAGCGGGAAACAATGAGCAGTTCTTC. Its protein product is CASSLAPAGNNEQFF.

This chain joins TRBV5-1 and TRBJ1-2; D remains unclear. The CDR3 covers 12 residues. V lost 5 bases to trimming and J lost 6 bases, with 11 bases between them. Germline-derived CDR1 and CDR2 are SGHRS and YFSETQ. Written as DNA, the CDR3 is TGCGCCAGCAGTCCTCGAGGGCATGGCTACACCTTC. Amino acid sequence: CASSPRGHGYTF.

The chain couples TRBV30 to TRBJ1-5; D not certain. Trimming shortened V by 2 bases and J by 4 bases, and 9 bases separated the two germline ends. In germline, CDR1 is GTSNPN, CDR2 SVGIG (reference sequence). The CDR3 consists of 13 residues. CDR3 amino acids: CAWSLGENQPQHF. The DNA for the CDR3 is TGTGCCTGGAGTTTGGGAGAGAATCAGCCCCAGCATTTT.

This sequence joins TRBV5-1 and TRBJ1-2; 7 positions agree with TRBD1. Germline-derived CDR1 and CDR2 are SGHRS and YFSETQ. The CDR3 is 13 residues long. Trimming took 0 bases from V and 8 from J; bases not matched to a gene: 4. The CDR3 DNA reads as TGCGCCAGCAGCTTGGAGGGGGCGGGCGGCTACACCTTC. Translating gives CASSLEGAGGYTF. Full variable domain (rest looked up from reference TRBV5-1 and TRBJ1-2): KAGVTQTPRYLIKTRGQQVTLSCSPISGHRSVSWYQQTPGQGLQFLFEYFSETQRNKGNFPGRFSGRQFSNSRSEMNVSTLELGDSALYLCASSLEGAGGYTFGSGTRLTVV.

This clone appeared a single time. This rearrangement joins TRBV7-2 to TRBJ1-5, with D possibly matching TRBD1 (6 bases). The germline V and J ends were trimmed by 1 base and 4 bases, with 17 bases remaining between them. This CDR3 is 17 amino acids long. From germline, CDR1 is SGHTA and CDR2 FQGNSA. The CDR3 DNA is TGTGCCAGCAGCTTAGAAGGGGGGGCCCACGCAAATCAGCCCCAGCATTTT. It translates to CASSLEGGAHANQPQHF.

This clone was observed once. The chain is built from TRBV5-1 and TRBJ2-5; 10 nucleotides agree with TRBD2. With V trimmed by 4 bases and J by 5 bases, 8 bases remained unmatched. Per germline, CDR1 SGHRS and CDR2 YFSETQ. This CDR3 contains 15 residues. CDR3 nucleotides: TGCGCCAGCAGCCCAGCGGGGGGGCCGTGGGAGACCCAGTACTTC. As protein: CASSPAGGPWETQYF.

The rearrangement joins TRBV5-1 to TRBJ2-3; D uncertain. The germline V gene encodes CDR1 SGHRS and CDR2 YFSETQ. This CDR3 contains 15 residues. V was pared by 2 bases and J by 1 base, with 11 bases between. The CDR3 loop is CASSFGAPGTDTQYF. The CDR3 DNA follows: TGCGCCAGCAGCTTCGGAGCGCCGGGCACAGATACGCAGTATTTT.

V and J are TRBV28 and TRBJ2-6; TRBD2 might be the D (5 bases). CDR1 is MDHEN, CDR2 SYDVKM, per germline. This CDR3 has 15 amino acids. Deletions cut 4 bases from V and 2 bases from J, with 9 bases between. This chain's CDR3 is CASSSKGAGANVLTF. In DNA, the CDR3 is TGTGCCAGCAGTTCGAAGGGAGCTGGGGCCAACGTCCTGACTTTC.

The V and J genes are TRBV6-6 and TRBJ1-5, with TRBD1 matching 9 bases. The CDR3 contains 14 residues. CDR1 is MNHNY and CDR2 is SVGAGI in the germline V gene (reference sequence). Losses at the gene ends were 5 bases for V and 7 bases for J; bases not matched to a gene: 6. The CDR3 DNA is TGTGCCAGCAGTGGGGACAGGGCGAGGCAGCCCCAGCATTTT. Residues: CASSGDRARQPQHF.

The chain uses TRBV27 and TRBJ2-7; 7 bases agree with TRBD1. Germline trimming cut 4 bases from V and 4 bases from J; bases unmatched to any gene: 7. CDR1 is MNHEY and CDR2 is SMNVEV in the germline V gene (reference sequence). This CDR3 spans 14 amino acids. The DNA for the CDR3 is TGTGCCAGCAGTTCGTACAGGGGCAGGTACGAGCAGTACTTC. It yields the protein CASSSYRGRYEQYF.